A selection of T cell receptor beta chains follows, all from one sample in a study of shared clonotypes between healthy human individuals. Measured with immunoSEQ multiplex PCR; TCRdb has only the in-frame clones, and not every one. The sample has some 1.5 million clones; about 98% are singletons. Input material: naive CD4+ T cells sorted from blood. Source of these receptors: a man younger than 40 in good health. Each CDR3 is given with its conserved first and last residue. A D gene is named only where the DNA matches it firmly. Rows may omit the clone size; those that give it use once, few, many or a size class.

D gene | clone size | J gene | V gene | CDR3 DNA | CDR3 protein
- | once | TRBJ1-5 | TRBV28 | TGTGCCAGCGGGGGGGTGGATCAGCCCCAGCATTTT | CASGGVDQPQHF
- | - | TRBJ1-1 | TRBV18 | TGTGCCAGCACCCCGAAAGGGTACACTGAAGCTTTCTTT | CASTPKGYTEAFF
TRBD1 | once | TRBJ1-4 | TRBV19 | TGTGCCAGTAGTATGGACAGGGCGGTGAAAAGGCTGTTTTTT | CASSMDRAVKRLFF
- | - | TRBJ2-3 | TRBV7-6 | TGTGCCAGCAACTCACCCCAGGGCAGAACCCTCACAGATACGCAGTATTTT | CASNSPQGRTLTDTQYF
- | - | TRBJ2-1 | TRBV19 | TGTGCCAGTAGTAGGGCAGGGCTTCCCAATGAGCAGTTCTTC | CASSRAGLPNEQFF
TRBD1 | - | TRBJ1-3 | TRBV6-5 | TGTGCCAGCAGTTACTCCCCAGGGGGAGCTGGAAACACCATATATTTT | CASSYSPGGAGNTIYF
TRBD2 | - | TRBJ2-5 | TRBV7-3 | TGTGCCAGCAGCCCGAACTCGGGAGGAGAGACCCAGTACTTC | CASSPNSGGETQYF
- | - | TRBJ2-2 | TRBV25-1 | TGTGCCAGCAGTGAACTCTTACCAGTGCGCACCGGGGAGCTGTTTTTT | CASSELLPVRTGELFF
- | - | TRBJ2-2 | TRBV30 | TGTGCCTGGAGTGTACAGGGCACCGGGGAGCTGTTTTTT | CAWSVQGTGELFF
TRBD1 | - | TRBJ1-2 | TRBV4-1 | TGCGCCAGCAGCGAGGCCGGGACAGGGGGCTATGGCTACACCTTC | CASSEAGTGGYGYTF
- | - | TRBJ1-1 | TRBV4-3 | TGCGCCAGCAGCCATGCATTCGGAGGGTCTGAAGAAGCTTTCTTT | CASSHAFGGSEEAFF
TRBD1 | - | TRBJ2-1 | TRBV30 | TGTGCCTGGACTTACATGGGACAGGGATTGCGCAATGAGCAGTTCTTC | CAWTYMGQGLRNEQFF
- | - | TRBJ2-1 | TRBV27 | TGTGCCAGCGGGTCTTGGAATGAGCAGTTCTTC | CASGSWNEQFF
- | - | TRBJ2-1 | TRBV5-1 | TGCGCCAGCAGCTTGGGACAGGCGGTCAATGAGCAGTTCTTC | CASSLGQAVNEQFF
TRBD1 | once | TRBJ1-1 | TRBV15 | TGTGCCACCAGCACCGAGGACAGGGGCCGAGTTGAAGCTTTCTTT | CATSTEDRGRVEAFF
- | - | TRBJ2-1 | TRBV7-8 | TGTGCCAGCAGCCTTTATTTGTCCAGAGGAACATACAATGAGCAGTTCTTC | CASSLYLSRGTYNEQFF
- | - | TRBJ1-4 | TRBV27 | TGTGCCAGCAGTTTGGCGGGACTAAATGAAAAACTGTTTTTT | CASSLAGLNEKLFF
TRBD1 | - | TRBJ1-5 | TRBV27 | TGTGCCACCGATACAGGGGGCGCGAATCAGCCCCAGCATTTT | CATDTGGANQPQHF
- | - | TRBJ2-1 | TRBV11-3 | TGTGCCAGCAGCTTAGTGTCTTCTAACAATGAGCAGTTCTTC | CASSLVSSNNEQFF
- | - | TRBJ1-5 | TRBV18 | TGTGCCAGCTCACTAACAGGGCTCGGTAGTTCCAATCAGCCCCAGCATTTT | CASSLTGLGSSNQPQHF
- | - | TRBJ1-2 | TRBV7-9 | TGTGCCAGCAGCCCTTCAGGGGCGTCTACCTATGGCTACACCTTC | CASSPSGASTYGYTF
TRBD1 | - | TRBJ2-1 | TRBV29-1 | TGCAGCGTTGAGGGACAGGGTACCTACAATGAGCAGTTCTTC | CSVEGQGTYNEQFF
TRBD2 | - | TRBJ2-7 | TRBV9 | TGTGCCAGCAGCGTAGGTCAAGCGGGAGTCTCCGAGCAGTACTTC | CASSVGQAGVSEQYF
- | - | TRBJ2-5 | TRBV19 | TGTGCCACAAGACAGTCTGGGGAGACCCAGTACTTC | CATRQSGETQYF
- | - | TRBJ1-2 | TRBV2 | TGTGCCAGCAGTGTCTTCTATGGCTACACCTTC | CASSVFYGYTF
- | - | TRBJ2-5 | TRBV9 | TGTGCCAGCAGCGTAGGGAGGGAAAGGCTCTGGGGGGAGACCCAGTACTTC | CASSVGRERLWGETQYF
- | - | TRBJ1-5 | TRBV7-2 | TGTGCCAGCAGCTTAATCGGGGAAGGGGACAATCAGCCCCAGCATTTT | CASSLIGEGDNQPQHF
- | - | TRBJ1-1 | TRBV4-1 | TGCGCCAGCAGCCAGGGGTACAGGAGGGAGACTGAAGCTTTCTTT | CASSQGYRRETEAFF
- | - | TRBJ2-7 | TRBV20-1 | TGCAGTGCTAGGGCCGGCTACGAGCAGTACTTC | CSARAGYEQYF
- | - | TRBJ2-2 | TRBV27 | TGTGCCAGCAGGTCCTTTGGGGGGTACACCGGGGAGCTGTTTTTT | CASRSFGGYTGELFF
TRBD2 | - | TRBJ2-7 | TRBV14 | TGTGCCAGCAGCCAAGTGGGGGACTACTACTTC | CASSQVGDYYF
- | - | TRBJ2-6 | TRBV9 | TGTGCCAGCAGCGTAGGACAGTTAGGGGCCAACGTCCTGACTTTC | CASSVGQLGANVLTF
TRBD2 | - | TRBJ2-1 | TRBV11-3 | TGTGCCAGCAGCTCCGAACTAGCGGGAGGATCCAATGAGCAGTTCTTC | CASSSELAGGSNEQFF
- | few | TRBJ2-5 | TRBV5-4 | TGTGCCAGCAGCTTGGGGCAGCGAGAGACCCAGTACTTC | CASSLGQRETQYF
- | - | TRBJ2-4 | TRBV7-9 | TGTGCCAGCAGCCCGGGCCCCCAAACCCACATTCAGTACTTC | CASSPGPQTHIQYF
- | - | TRBJ2-5 | TRBV5-4 | TGTGCCAGCAGCTTGGGGCGAGCGGAGACCCAGTACTTC | CASSLGRAETQYF
- | - | TRBJ2-7 | TRBV9 | TGTGCCAGCAGCGTAGGTGGCATCCCTCACGAGCAGTACTTC | CASSVGGIPHEQYF
- | - | TRBJ2-7 | TRBV6-5 | TGTGCCAGCCGGAGGGGAGGAAACTACGAGCAGTACTTC | CASRRGGNYEQYF
- | - | TRBJ1-2 | TRBV7-9 | TGTGCCAGCAGCTTTGGTGCTAACTATGGCTACACCTTC | CASSFGANYGYTF
TRBD1 | - | TRBJ1-2 | TRBV6-1 | TGTGCCAGCAGTGAAGCTGCAGGGGGCTATGGCTACACCTTC | CASSEAAGGYGYTF
- | - | TRBJ1-2 | TRBV30 | TGTGCCTGGAGTCCCACTAGCCGGGCAGCCCCACTTGCCTTCTATGGCTACACCTTC | CAWSPTSRAAPLAFYGYTF
- | - | TRBJ1-3 | TRBV9 | TGTGCCAGCAGCCAGCGGGGCTTGTTCGGAAACACCATATATTTT | CASSQRGLFGNTIYF
TRBD2 | - | TRBJ2-7 | TRBV5-1 | TGCGCCAGCAGCTTGGAACCCCTAGCGGGAGGACACTACGAGCAGTACTTC | CASSLEPLAGGHYEQYF
- | - | TRBJ2-2 | TRBV27 | TGTGCCAGCAGTTTAACACCCGCGAACACCGGGGAGCTGTTTTTT | CASSLTPANTGELFF